Below are 18 T cell receptor beta chains sequenced from a single sample in a study of T cells in localized non-small cell lung cancer. Clones were sequenced by immunoSEQ multiplex PCR, and TCRdb holds only the in-frame ones, with some missing. The table shows about 40,000 clones, with 81% occurring only once. The material was peripheral blood mononuclear cells, obtained before any cancer treatment. These receptor sequences come from a male donor older than 55 with stage II lung adenocarcinoma.

The genes are TRBV19 and TRBJ2-7; TRBD2 matches at 7 bases. Germline assignment: CDR1 LNHDA and CDR2 SQIVND (reference sequence). This CDR3 is 14 amino acids long. Trimming removed 3 bases from V and 6 bases from J; junction bases left unmatched: 8. CDR3 sequence: CASSIGGRATEQYF. CDR3 sequence (DNA): TGTGCCAGTAGTATTGGTGGGAGGGCCACCGAGCAGTACTTC.

This sequence joins TRBV10-1 and TRBJ1-1; 9 positions match TRBD1. The J segment lost 0 bases and the V segment lost 9 bases, leaving 20 bases of the junction unmatched. Germline CDR1 reads WNHNN; CDR2 reads SYGVQD (reference sequence). The CDR3 has 19 residues. CDR3 DNA sequence: TGCGCCAGACAAAAACCTCCGGGGGACAGGGAATATTTGAACACTGAAGCTTTCTTT. Encoded protein: CARQKPPGDREYLNTEAFF.

V gene TRBV18 combines with J gene TRBJ2-5; 15 bases agree with TRBD2. Germline V CDR1 and CDR2: KGHSH, LQKENI. This CDR3 comprises 18 residues. V was clipped by 2 bases and J by 4 bases; unmatched bases: 8. The CDR3 DNA is TGTGCCAGCTCACCAATTCCGGGACTAGCGGGAGGTGGAGAGACCCAGTACTTC. This codes for CASSPIPGLAGGGETQYF.

The chain joins TRBV4-2 to TRBJ1-2; 9 positions match TRBD1. The CDR3 is made up of 16 amino acids. The V and J ends lost 3 bases and 3 bases, in that order; junction bases with no gene match: 8. The germline V gene has CDR1 LGHNA and CDR2 YNFKEQ. The CDR3 DNA follows: TGTGCCAGCAGCCATCTAACAGGGGGCGCGGACTATGGCTACACCTTC. It translates to CASSHLTGGADYGYTF.

The chain couples TRBV9 to TRBJ2-2, with 7 bases aligning to TRBD2. Germline CDR1 is SGDLS and CDR2 is YYNGEE. The CDR3 sequence is 16 residues long. Trimming at V came to 4 bases and at J to 6 bases, leaving 12 bases not matched to a gene. The CDR3 bases are TGTGCCAGCAGCCCTTCCGGGGGGAGGGTAGCCGGGGAGCTGTTTTTT. Its protein product is CASSPSGGRVAGELFF.

The chain uses TRBV30 and TRBJ1-1; D not resolved. CDR3 length: 14 amino acids. The germline V and J ends were trimmed by 0 bases and 7 bases, with 15 bases remaining between them. The germline gives CDR1 GTSNPN, CDR2 SVGIG (reference sequence). The CDR3: CAWSVPGVSREAFF. The CDR3 DNA reads as TGTGCCTGGAGTGTTCCCGGGGTGTCGCGTGAAGCTTTCTTT.

This rearrangement joins TRBV9 to TRBJ1-3; no reliable D call. This CDR3 has 15 residues. Germline CDR1 and CDR2: SGDLS and YYNGEE. Trimming took 4 bases from V and 2 from J, leaving 13 bases between them. The CDR3 bases are TGTGCCAGCAGCTCCAACGCGGTAGCTGGAAACACCATATATTTT. This translates into CASSSNAVAGNTIYF. Using reference TRBV9 and TRBJ1-3 for the parts outside the CDR3, the full variable domain is DSGVTQTPKHLITATGQRVTLRCSPRSGDLSVYWYQQSLDQGLQFLIQYYNGEERAKGNILERFSAQQFPDLHSELNLSSLELGDSALYFCASSSNAVAGNTIYFGEGSWLTVV.

The chain combines TRBV7-9 with TRBJ2-2, with 7 bases identical to TRBD2. The CDR3 length is 17 residues. Germline V gene sequence: CDR1 SEHNR, CDR2 FQNEAQ (reference sequence). The J segment lost 2 bases and the V segment lost 5 bases, leaving 11 bases of the junction unmatched. In DNA form, the CDR3 reads TGTGCCAGCAGCCCCAGCGTGCTAGCGGCCAACACCGGGGAGCTGTTTTTT. It codes for CASSPSVLAANTGELFF.

This clone was seen only once. The chain joins TRBV18 to TRBJ2-1; D might be TRBD2 (6 bases). This CDR3 has 14 residues. Between the trimmed V and J ends, which lost 0 bases and 6 bases, there was a span of 9 bases. CDR1 and CDR2 from the germline V gene are KGHSH and LQKENI. The CDR3 sequence: CASSPPRDSNEQFF. The CDR3 DNA reads TGTGCCAGCTCACCACCCCGGGACTCCAATGAGCAGTTCTTC.

This sequence joins TRBV7-9 and TRBJ1-2; D not resolved. Trimming removed 2 bases from V and 8 bases from J, with 9 bases in between. Germline CDR1 SEHNR, CDR2 FQNEAQ (reference sequence). The CDR3 totals 12 residues. The CDR3 DNA sequence: TGTGCCAGCAGCTTACCAAGCCAGGGCTACACCTTC. Encoded protein: CASSLPSQGYTF.

The J gene is TRBJ2-5, the V gene TRBV27; D gene ambiguous. Judging by the DNA end, TRBJ2-7 fits better; the J call may be wrong. The CDR3 spans 13 residues. Germline loops: CDR1 MNHEY, CDR2 SMNVEV (reference sequence). In nucleotides, the CDR3 is TGTGCCAGCAGTCCCGACGGCCCCTACGAGCAGTACTTC. It specifies CASSPDGPYEQYF.

This chain connects TRBV7-8 to TRBJ2-2; 8 nucleotides agree with TRBD2. The junction had 5 bases not matched to a gene; V was cut back by 5 bases and J by 3 bases. The CDR3 has 15 residues. Germline V gene lookup returns CDR1 SGHVS and CDR2 FQNEAQ. CDR3 region: CASSPAGADTGELFF. CDR3 nucleotides: TGTGCCAGCAGCCCAGCGGGAGCTGACACCGGGGAGCTGTTTTTT.

This clone came up a few times. The rearrangement joins TRBV18 to TRBJ1-5; no clear D. With 6 bases removed from V and 5 bases from J, the gap between germline ends came to 17 bases. The CDR3 has 15 amino acids. Per the germline V gene, CDR1 is KGHSH and CDR2 is LQKENI. The CDR3 spells CASSPVGGSYQPQHF. For the CDR3, the DNA is TGTGCCAGCTCCCCCGTAGGCGGGAGCTATCAGCCCCAGCATTTT.

In nucleotides, the CDR3 is TGTGCCAGCAGAACAGGGGCCATGAACACTGAAGCTTTCTTT. Protein product: CASRTGAMNTEAFF. The V and J genes are TRBV6-1 and TRBJ1-1; 7 positions match TRBD1. J was trimmed by 0 bases and V by 6 bases; bases with no gene match: 4. Germline CDR1 MNHNS, CDR2 SASEGT. The CDR3 loop spans 14 amino acids.

The J gene is TRBJ1-2, the V gene TRBV27, with a weak D call TRBD1 (5 bases). Germline values: CDR1 MNHEY, CDR2 SMNVEV (reference sequence). This CDR3 has 13 amino acids. The V and J ends lost 6 bases and 5 bases respectively, with 13 bases between them. The chain's CDR3 is CASSQGALYGYTF. For the CDR3, the DNA is TGTGCCAGCAGCCAAGGGGCCTTGTATGGCTACACCTTC.

The V and J genes are TRBV7-2 and TRBJ2-3; no firm D call. The germline V and J ends were trimmed by 7 bases and 6 bases, with 8 bases remaining between them. The CDR3 runs 11 residues. Per germline, CDR1 SGHTA and CDR2 FQGNSA. The chain's CDR3 is CASTPRDTQYF. Written as DNA, the CDR3 is TGTGCCAGCACCCCCCGGGATACGCAGTATTTT.

The chain combines TRBV5-4 with TRBJ2-2, with D unresolved. There are 15 residues in the CDR3. The germline gives CDR1 SGHNT, CDR2 YYREEE (reference sequence). Trimming took 4 bases from V and 0 from J, leaving 10 bases between them. In nucleotides, the CDR3 is TGTGCCAGCAGCCCGTCGCTGTCGAACACCGGGGAGCTGTTTTTT. It is translated as CASSPSLSNTGELFF. The whole variable domain, filled in from reference TRBV5-4 and TRBJ2-2, reads ETGVTQSPTHLIKTRGQQVTLRCSSQSGHNTVSWYQQALGQGPQFIFQYYREEENGRGNFPPRFSGLQFPNYSSELNVNALELDDSALYLCASSPSLSNTGELFFGEGSRLTVL.

The rearrangement links TRBV4-1 to TRBJ2-5; either TRBD1 or TRBD2 may fit D (5 bases each). Germline CDR1 reads MGHRA; CDR2 reads YSYEKL. Trimming took off 4 bases at V and 5 bases at J, with 11 bases between the two ends. The CDR3 sequence is 13 residues long. DNA for the CDR3: TGCGCCAGCAGCCGAAGAGGGGAGGAGACCCAGTACTTC. The encoded protein is CASSRRGEETQYF.